The clone carrying this TCR delta chain was counted between two and nine times. Its antigen is not identified. The germline V gene has CDR1 TSWWSYY and CDR2 QGS. The CDR3 loop spans 18 amino acids. Trimming cost V 1 base and J 0 bases; bases outside gene matches: 10. This entry belongs to a study of Vδ1+ human thymocytes. Extracted RNA was reverse transcribed into cDNA. The CDR3 regions were amplified by multiplex PCR from V-gene primers to a constant-region primer. TCRdb redid the clone calls on the multiplex PCR reads with CATT. The sample has 25,000 to 30,000 delta-chain clones, more than 6% seen once. Study observations and caveats: Highly polyclonal TRG and TRD repertoires with Gaussian CDR3 length distributions appeared in thymus. Thymic delta-chain repertoires held 15% to 20% Vdelta2 sequences and few Vdelta3, despite high sort purity.

The chain couples TRDV1 to TRDJ1; the match to TRDD3 covers 8 bases. The sample comprised Vdelta1+ gamma-delta thymocytes from the thymus. The subset was: FACS-sorted CD3+ TCRalphabeta- TCRVdelta1+ TCRVdelta2- thymocytes. The clonotype comes from a girl in the first two years of life who had congenital heart surgery. Written as DNA, the CDR3 is TGTGCTCTTGGGGAACCACTCTCCCTGGGGGACTACACCGATAAACTCATCTTT. Translation: CALGEPLSLGDYTDKLIF.